The present T cell receptor (beta chain) was sequenced within a study of blood T cell repertoires in COVID-19. Study in general: PBMCs, B-cell-depleted T cells, or T cells were the source of the cDNA or gDNA that made up the material.

Trimming cost V 3 bases and J 3 bases; bases outside gene matches: 6. In germline, CDR1 is SNHLY, CDR2 FYNNEI. This CDR3 is built from 15 residues. Sequencing was performed with immunoSEQ multiplex PCR; in TCRdb, only in-frame clones are kept and a portion is missing. Of about 120,000 clones listed, about 82% are singletons. This rearrangement joins TRBV2 to TRBJ2-7, with 9 nucleotides matching TRBD1. The sequence derives from a man between 60 and 75 years old with active or convalescent COVID-19. Source material: peripheral blood. The CDR3 loop is CASSDGGTGIYEQYF. In nucleotides, the CDR3 is TGTGCCAGCAGTGATGGTGGGACAGGGATCTACGAGCAGTACTTC.